What follows are 18 T cell receptor beta chains derived from one specimen sequenced in a study of CD4 T cells in relation to SARS-CoV-2 and coronaviruses. Some clones are missing from TCRdb's copy, which holds only in-frame ones; the method was immunoSEQ multiplex PCR. Seen here are roughly 10,000 clones, 70% to 80% observed once, and the top ten hold under 20%. Unexposed donor CD4+ T cells date from about 2011-2018, before the COVID-19 pandemic. The cells were cultured for around ten days before CD4+ T cells were isolated. These receptors' targets are unknown. Sequencing used CD4+ T cells from PBMCs, cultured in vitro. These receptors came from a human donor in good health.

This clone has just one count. The chain combines TRBV7-8 with TRBJ1-3; weak D call: TRBD1 (6 bases). Germline V lookup: CDR1 SGHVS, CDR2 FQNEAQ. V dropped 1 base and J dropped 9 bases, with 19 bases sitting between them. The CDR3 extends over 16 amino acids. CDR3 protein: CASSLEGRGIGSTIYF. The DNA of the CDR3 is TGTGCCAGCAGCTTAGAAGGGAGGGGGATCGGTAGCACCATATATTTT.

The rearrangement uses TRBV29-1 and TRBJ1-1; 8 positions agree with TRBD1. V shed 7 bases and J 3 bases; nucleotides not matched to a gene: 10. The CDR3 is 14 residues long. Per the germline V gene, CDR1 is SQVTM and CDR2 is ANQGSEA. The CDR3 sequence is CSAHRGGTHTEAFF. Written as DNA, the CDR3 is TGCAGCGCCCACAGGGGGGGGACGCACACTGAAGCTTTCTTT.

The genes are TRBV27 and TRBJ1-1; D remains ambiguous. CDR3 length: 15 amino acids. Trimming took 0 bases from V and 3 from J, leaving 11 bases between them. Germline V CDR1 and CDR2: MNHEY, SMNVEV (reference sequence). As DNA, the CDR3 is TGTGCCAGCAGTTTATCTTTCCCCGGAGACACTGAAGCTTTCTTT. As protein: CASSLSFPGDTEAFF.

The J gene is TRBJ2-5, the V gene TRBV4-1; D not resolved. Germline V gene sequence: CDR1 MGHRA, CDR2 YSYEKL. CDR3 length equals 15 residues. V dropped 1 base and J dropped 3 bases, with 12 bases sitting between them. In nucleotides, the CDR3 is TGCGCCAGCAGCCAAGGTAATGGCTACAAAGAGACCCAGTACTTC. Translated, it gives CASSQGNGYKETQYF.

V and J are TRBV7-6 and TRBJ2-7; D gene unclear. In germline, CDR1 is SGHVS, CDR2 FNYEAQ. The CDR3 consists of 13 residues. Deletions cut 2 bases from V and 5 bases from J, with 10 bases between. The DNA for the CDR3 is TGTGCCAGCAGCTTAATTGTGGGGAACGAGCAGTACTTC. This translates into CASSLIVGNEQYF.

The chain joins TRBV6-2 or TRBV6-3 to TRBJ2-2; TRBD2 agrees at 7 bases. V trimming: 6 bases; J trimming: 7 bases; junction bases outside the gene matches: 5. Germline values: CDR1 MNHEY, CDR2 SVGEGT. This CDR3 has 13 residues. The CDR3 DNA follows: TGTGCCAGCAGCGATCGGGGGGTCGGGGAGCTGTTTTTT. Protein: CASSDRGVGELFF.

V and J are TRBV27 and TRBJ2-7, with 8 bases identical to TRBD1. The CDR3 has 15 residues. The junction had 12 bases not matched to a gene; V was cut back by 7 bases and J by 4 bases. The germline V gene encodes CDR1 MNHEY and CDR2 SMNVEV (reference sequence). The CDR3 is CASIEWTGSAYEQYF. CDR3 DNA: TGTGCCAGCATCGAGTGGACAGGGTCGGCATACGAGCAGTACTTC.

V gene TRBV25-1 combines with J gene TRBJ1-3; D remains unclear. The ends were cut back, 11 bases at V and 0 bases at J, with 8 bases in the middle. Germline loops: CDR1 MGHDK, CDR2 SYGVNS. The CDR3 has 12 amino acids. This CDR3 reads CAYSDSGNTIYF. The CDR3 DNA reads TGTGCCTACTCAGACTCTGGAAACACCATATATTTT.

V usage is TRBV4-3 and J usage is TRBJ2-2; D unresolved. Trimming removed 3 bases at V and 6 bases at J, with 14 bases between. The CDR3 runs 15 residues. Germline lookup yields CDR1 LGHNA and CDR2 YSLEER. The CDR3, as DNA: TGCGCCAGCAGCCAGGGTACGACATTCGCCGGGGAGCTGTTTTTT. Translation: CASSQGTTFAGELFF.

The chain carries TRBV6-5 and TRBJ2-7, with 8 bases identical to TRBD2. V lost 2 bases to trimming and J lost 5 bases; unmatched junction nucleotides: 8. This CDR3 is 15 amino acids long. CDR1 and CDR2 (germline): MNHEY, SVGAGI. In DNA form, the CDR3 reads TGTGCCAGCAGTTACCTCGGGAGGGGGATCGACGAGCAGTACTTC. Its translation is CASSYLGRGIDEQYF.

The chain joins TRBV24-1 to TRBJ2-3, with 8 bases that match TRBD2. With 4 bases clipped from V and 4 bases from J, the junction kept 12 bases outside the gene matches. CDR3 size: 17 residues. The germline V gene encodes CDR1 KGHDR and CDR2 SFDVKD. Here the CDR3 DNA reads TGTGCCACCAGTGAGCCCGGGCTAGCGGGTCGAGCAGATACGCAGTATTTT. Translation gives CATSEPGLAGRADTQYF.

The chain is built from TRBV4-1 and TRBJ1-4; possible D gene TRBD1, 5 bases. This CDR3 has 16 residues. V was pared by 0 bases and J by 8 bases, with 16 bases between. Germline lookup yields CDR1 MGHRA and CDR2 YSYEKL. CDR3 sequence: CASSQDFPGTWEKLFF. DNA of the CDR3: TGCGCCAGCAGCCAAGATTTTCCGGGGACCTGGGAAAAACTGTTTTTT.

The chain recombines TRBV7-9 with TRBJ2-5, with D perhaps TRBD1 or TRBD2 (5 bases each). The CDR3 consists of 15 residues. The germline V gene has CDR1 SEHNR and CDR2 FQNEAQ (reference sequence). The V and J ends lost 5 bases and 1 base respectively, with 14 bases between them. The CDR3 nucleotides are TGTGCCAGCAGCCGGGCCGGGGCAGCCCAAGAGACCCAGTACTTC. Translating it yields CASSRAGAAQETQYF.

The chain links TRBV6-1 to TRBJ2-7; TRBD2 matches 7 bases. This CDR3 region has 15 residues. Looked up from germline, CDR1 is MNHNS and CDR2 is SASEGT. V shed 5 bases, J shed 6 bases, and the junction held 13 bases outside the gene matches. This chain's CDR3 is CASSLSVRGVGEQYF. The CDR3 nucleotides are TGTGCCAGCAGTTTGTCAGTCCGGGGGGTCGGCGAGCAGTACTTC.

V usage is TRBV6-5 and J usage is TRBJ2-3; 9 bases line up with TRBD1. This CDR3 comprises 15 residues. With 3 bases clipped from V and 7 bases from J, the junction kept 8 bases outside the gene matches. Germline V CDR1 and CDR2: MNHEY, SVGAGI. The DNA for the CDR3 is TGTGCCAGCAGTTATACATGGACAGGGGCTTATACGCAGTATTTT. The encoded protein is CASSYTWTGAYTQYF.

The chain carries TRBV6-2 or TRBV6-3 and TRBJ2-1, with D perhaps matching TRBD2 (6 bases). V was cut by 5 bases and J by 2 bases, with 13 bases left in between. The CDR3 extends over 15 amino acids. CDR1 is MNHEY and CDR2 is SVGEGT in the germline V gene. CDR3 residues: CASSPPRTTYNEQFF. CDR3 DNA sequence: TGTGCCAGCAGTCCCCCCAGGACTACCTACAATGAGCAGTTCTTC.

J is TRBJ2-1 and V is TRBV7-2, with TRBD1 identical over 7 bases. Germline V gene sequence: CDR1 SGHTA, CDR2 FQGNSA. The CDR3 loop spans 13 amino acids. V lost 5 bases, J lost 5 bases, and 3 bases stayed unmatched. CDR3 protein: CASSPGQNNEQFF. CDR3 DNA sequence: TGTGCCAGCAGCCCGGGACAGAACAATGAGCAGTTCTTC. Full variable domain (outside the CDR3, taken from reference TRBV7-2 and TRBJ2-1): GAGVSQSPSNKVTEKGKDVELRCDPISGHTALYWYRQSLGQGLEFLIYFQGNSAPDKSGLPSDRFSAERTGGSVSTLTIQRTQQEDSAVYLCASSPGQNNEQFFGPGTRLTVL.

This clone has just one count. The chain joins TRBV27 to TRBJ2-7, with D tentatively TRBD1 or TRBD2 (5 bases each). The CDR3 is made up of 14 amino acids. In germline, CDR1 is MNHEY, CDR2 SMNVEV (reference sequence). Deletions cut 9 bases from V and 5 bases from J, with 20 bases between. CDR3 sequence (DNA): TGTGCCAGTAGCCTGTCCCCCAGGGACCACGAGCAGTACTTC. This codes for CASSLSPRDHEQYF.